One sample yielded the 20 T cell receptor beta chains listed below, sequenced in a study of T cell changes during pregnancy in multiple sclerosis. Repertoires were generated with immunoSEQ multiplex PCR, while TCRdb's copy carries only in-frame clones and drops some. The table shows under 70,000 clones, with about 90% occurring only once. The sequences come from CD4+ T cells from peripheral blood mononuclear cells, collected after pregnancy. Every receptor here comes from a female donor in good health, enrolled as a control in a pregnancy study.

The chain is built from TRBV15 and TRBJ1-5, with unresolved D. Trimming removed 5 bases from V and 4 bases from J, with 9 bases in between. The V gene's germline CDR1 is LNHNV and CDR2 YYDKDF (reference sequence). This CDR3 contains 13 residues. The CDR3 region is CATSLGGNQPQHF. In nucleotides, the CDR3 is TGTGCCACCAGCCTTGGAGGGAATCAGCCCCAGCATTTT. The full variable domain, rest sourced from reference TRBV15 and TRBJ1-5, is DAMVIQNPRYQVTQFGKPVTLSCSQTLNHNVMYWYQQKSSQAPKLLFHYYDKDFNNEADTPDNFQSRRPNTSFCFLDIRSPGLGDTAMYLCATSLGGNQPQHFGDGTRLSIL.

This chain connects TRBV25-1 to TRBJ1-1; D may be TRBD1 (6 bases). Germline V gene sequence: CDR1 MGHDK, CDR2 SYGVNS. V lost 3 bases to trimming and J lost 0 bases, with 11 bases between them. The CDR3 sequence is 15 residues long. The CDR3 region has the DNA TGTGCCAGCAGTGATCAGGGGCGGGTGAACACTGAAGCTTTCTTT. It codes for CASSDQGRVNTEAFF.

The genes are TRBV18 and TRBJ1-2, with D uncertain. V was pared by 6 bases and J by 0 bases, with 14 bases between. Germline V gene data show CDR1 as KGHSH and CDR2 as LQKENI. The length of the CDR3 is 15 residues. As DNA, the CDR3 is TGTGCCAGCTCTCGGTCGGGAGGAGCTAACTATGGCTACACCTTC. This gives the protein CASSRSGGANYGYTF.

CDR3 nucleotide sequence: TGTGCCAGCAGCGGGCGTGCACCCGAACCGGGACAGTATAATTCACCCCTCCACTTT. It is translated as CASSGRAPEPGQYNSPLHF. The chain recombines TRBV5-8 with TRBJ1-6; TRBD1 agrees at 7 bases. Trimming at V came to 4 bases and at J to 4 bases, leaving 17 bases not matched to a gene. The CDR3 is 19 amino acids. Per the germline V gene, CDR1 is SGHTS and CDR2 is YDEGEE.

This clone was seen a single time. This sequence joins TRBV30 and TRBJ1-6; D gene uncertain. CDR1 GTSNPN and CDR2 SVGIG come from the germline V gene (reference sequence). The CDR3 has 13 residues. Trimming took 1 base from V and 9 from J, leaving 10 bases between them. The CDR3: CAWSEAEGSPLHF. Written as DNA, the CDR3 is TGTGCCTGGAGTGAAGCCGAGGGTTCACCCCTCCACTTT.

The rearrangement joins TRBV28 to TRBJ1-5, with D tentatively TRBD1 (6 bases). V lost 3 bases to trimming and J lost 7 bases, with 19 bases between them. Germline V gene sequence: CDR1 MDHEN, CDR2 SYDVKM. This CDR3 has 16 amino acids. The DNA for the CDR3 is TGTGCCAGCAGTTTTACAGGGCCGGTTTGGGTCCAGCCCCAGCATTTT. Its protein is CASSFTGPVWVQPQHF.

CDR3 loop: CASGGTGRDTQYF. The CDR3 DNA sequence: TGTGCCAGCGGGGGGACTGGGAGGGATACGCAGTATTTT. V is TRBV5-6 and J is TRBJ2-3; tentative D call: TRBD2 (6 bases). CDR3 length: 13 amino acids. The germline V gene has CDR1 SGHDT and CDR2 YYEEEE. With 7 bases removed from V and 6 bases from J, the gap between germline ends came to 15 bases. The full variable domain, its missing parts supplied by reference TRBV5-6 and TRBJ2-3, is DAGVTQSPTHLIKTRGQQVTLRCSPKSGHDTVSWYQQALGQGPQFIFQYYEEEERQRGNFPDRFSGHQFPNYSSELNVNALLLGDSALYLCASGGTGRDTQYFGPGTRLTVL.

This chain connects TRBV4-2 to TRBJ1-5, with TRBD1 matching over 11 bases. The V and J ends lost 4 bases and 6 bases, in that order; junction bases with no gene match: 5. Germline CDR1 is LGHNA and CDR2 is YNFKEQ. This CDR3 spans 15 amino acids. CDR3 nucleotides: TGTGCCAGCAGCCGAGGACAGGGGGCGAGTCAGCCCCAGCATTTT. Translated: CASSRGQGASQPQHF.

The CDR3 protein is CASSRAWATNTGELFF. As DNA, the CDR3 is TGCGCCAGCAGCCGGGCTTGGGCTACGAACACCGGGGAGCTGTTTTTT. The chain is built from TRBV4-3 and TRBJ2-2; D uncertain. Trimming shortened V by 4 bases and J by 0 bases, and 12 bases separated the two germline ends. The CDR3 totals 16 residues. Germline CDR1 is LGHNA and CDR2 is YSLEER.

V gene TRBV6-5 combines with J gene TRBJ1-2; tentative D call: TRBD1 (6 bases). Germline lookup yields CDR1 MNHEY and CDR2 SVGAGI. V was trimmed by 4 bases and J by 2 bases, leaving 8 bases between them. The CDR3 extends over 13 amino acids. This CDR3 reads CASSFTGNYGYTF. The CDR3 coding sequence is TGTGCCAGCAGTTTCACAGGGAACTATGGCTACACCTTC.

Only one count was recorded for this clone. J is TRBJ1-2 and V is TRBV11-3; D is perhaps TRBD1 (6 bases). This CDR3 region has 14 residues. Germline V gives CDR1 SGHNT, CDR2 YENEEA. The ends were cut back, 7 bases at V and 4 bases at J, with 16 bases in the middle. The CDR3 DNA sequence: TGTGCCAGCACGACGGGGGGGGGCGTCTATGGCTACACCTTC. Its translation: CASTTGGGVYGYTF.

The V and J genes are TRBV19 and TRBJ1-2; TRBD1 agrees at 7 bases. The V segment lost 6 bases and the J segment 8 bases; nucleotides outside the gene matches: 9. Looked up from germline, CDR1 is LNHDA and CDR2 is SQIVND (reference sequence). The CDR3 length is 13 residues. CDR3 residues: CASSTRGGGGYTF. The CDR3 DNA reads TGTGCCAGTAGCACCCGAGGGGGCGGAGGCTACACCTTC.

This chain links TRBV30 with TRBJ1-2; 10 positions match TRBD1. V dropped 1 base and J dropped 8; count of bases not matched to a gene: 7. The CDR3 extends over 14 amino acids. Germline V gene data show CDR1 as GTSNPN and CDR2 as SVGIG (reference sequence). The CDR3 sequence: CAWSEDRGVAGYTF. Written as DNA, the CDR3 is TGTGCCTGGAGTGAGGACAGGGGGGTAGCCGGCTACACCTTC.

The chain has TRBV9 and TRBJ2-2; unclear D gene. The CDR3 contains 12 residues. Trimming pared 3 bases from V and 7 bases from J, leaving 7 bases between. Per the germline V gene, CDR1 is SGDLS and CDR2 is YYNGEE. The CDR3 DNA reads TGTGCCAGCAGCGCAGGATTCGGGGAGCTGTTTTTT. It specifies CASSAGFGELFF.

A few counts support this clone. This chain links TRBV18 with TRBJ1-1; D ambiguous. The CDR3 is 15 residues long. Trimming removed 3 bases from V and 0 bases from J, with 11 bases in between. The germline V gene has CDR1 KGHSH and CDR2 LQKENI. In DNA, the CDR3 is TGTGCCAGCTCACCCCGAGGATCATTGAACACTGAAGCTTTCTTT. This sequence encodes CASSPRGSLNTEAFF.

The rearrangement joins TRBV30 to TRBJ2-3; 8 bases are a match to TRBD1. Germline values: CDR1 GTSNPN, CDR2 SVGIG (reference sequence). The CDR3 spans 15 residues. The V segment lost 2 bases and the J segment 2 bases; nucleotides outside the gene matches: 6. The CDR3 reads CAWSRTGPLTDTQYF. CDR3 coding DNA: TGTGCCTGGAGTCGGACAGGGCCGCTCACAGATACGCAGTATTTT.

V is TRBV28 and J is TRBJ1-2, with 8 bases that match TRBD1. Trimming at V came to 2 bases and at J to 4 bases, leaving 0 bases not matched to a gene. The CDR3 is 13 amino acids. CDR1 is MDHEN and CDR2 is SYDVKM in the germline V gene. The CDR3 nucleotides are TGTGCCAGCAGTTTAGACAGGGGCTATGGCTACACCTTC. Translated: CASSLDRGYGYTF.

The genes are TRBV7-8 and TRBJ2-2, with 7 bases matching TRBD1. Germline assignment: CDR1 SGHVS and CDR2 FQNEAQ. Losses at the gene ends were 4 bases for V and 5 bases for J; bases not matched to a gene: 10. There are 16 residues in the CDR3. The CDR3 DNA reads as TGTGCCAGCAGCTCAACCACAGGGGTGAGAACCGGGGAGCTGTTTTTT. Its translation: CASSSTTGVRTGELFF.

This clone has just one count. The V gene is TRBV18, the J gene TRBJ1-1; D might be TRBD1 (5 bases). Germline assignment: CDR1 KGHSH and CDR2 LQKENI. The germline V and J ends were trimmed by 1 base and 6 bases, with 12 bases remaining between them. The CDR3 runs 14 residues. The CDR3 sequence is CASSPLRGESEAFF. DNA of the CDR3: TGTGCCAGCTCACCACTCCGGGGGGAGTCTGAAGCTTTCTTT.

This clone has a single count. The CDR3 sequence is CASSVERTGNTDTQYF. The CDR3 DNA is TGTGCCAGCAGTGTTGAAAGGACAGGGAACACAGATACGCAGTATTTT. The V gene is TRBV6-4, the J gene TRBJ2-3, with TRBD1 matching 8 bases. Per germline, CDR1 MRHNA and CDR2 SNTAGT. Trimming took 4 bases from V and 2 from J; bases not matched to a gene: 8. The CDR3 is 16 residues long.